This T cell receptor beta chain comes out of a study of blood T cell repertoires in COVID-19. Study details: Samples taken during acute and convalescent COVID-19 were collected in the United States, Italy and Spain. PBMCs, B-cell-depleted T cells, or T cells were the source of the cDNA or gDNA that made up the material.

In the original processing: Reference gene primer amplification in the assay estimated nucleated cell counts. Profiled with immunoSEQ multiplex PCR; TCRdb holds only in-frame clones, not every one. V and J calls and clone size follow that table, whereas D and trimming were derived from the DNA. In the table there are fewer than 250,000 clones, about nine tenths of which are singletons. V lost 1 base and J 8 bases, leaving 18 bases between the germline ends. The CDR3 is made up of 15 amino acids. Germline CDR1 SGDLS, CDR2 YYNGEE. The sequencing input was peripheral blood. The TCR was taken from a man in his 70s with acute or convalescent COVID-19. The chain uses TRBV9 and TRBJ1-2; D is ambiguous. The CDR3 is CASSVTPAGQEGYTF. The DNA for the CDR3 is TGTGCCAGCAGCGTAACTCCAGCCGGCCAGGAAGGCTACACCTTC.